Listed below are T cell receptor beta chains from one sample, sequenced in a study of cytomegalovirus exposure and HLA in healthy donors. Measured with immunoSEQ multiplex PCR; TCRdb has only the in-frame clones, and not every one. Altogether around 120,000 clones are present, around 68% being singletons, with the ten largest covering under 14%. Sequencing used PBMCs. The source of these receptors is a woman aged 45-65 years in good health and CMV-seropositive. The CDR3 runs from the conserved cysteine through the conserved F or W.

V gene	J gene	CDR3 protein
TRBV19	TRBJ2-6	CASSDRAGVSGANVLTF
TRBV19	TRBJ1-5	CASSIDREGNQPQHF
TRBV7-9	TRBJ2-1	CASISPDRAQGQFF
TRBV6-5	TRBJ2-5	CASSYNRVWGETQYF
TRBV28	TRBJ1-1	CASSPAGQTEAFF
TRBV2	TRBJ1-5	CASTAGGSGNQPQHF
TRBV19	TRBJ1-1	CASSGRAPPSSEAFF
TRBV5-1	TRBJ2-1	CASSHDSGGVFIEQFF
TRBV7-9	TRBJ2-7	CASSLDRGPHSYEQYF
TRBV6-4	TRBJ2-3	CASSEEVGGGPWDTQYF
TRBV29-1	TRBJ2-1	CSVGATRAQEQFF
TRBV4-3	TRBJ2-7	CASSPGPGASYEQYF
TRBV7-2	TRBJ2-7	CASSLDAGGVSLEQYF
TRBV18	TRBJ1-1	CASSPGQGNTEAFF
TRBV11-2	TRBJ1-2	CASSSQGRYGYTF
TRBV28	TRBJ1-4	CASSSPQAPEKLFF
TRBV10-3	TRBJ2-1	CAISDPPSGISSYNEQFF
TRBV18	TRBJ1-1	CASSPSLDEAFF